A single sample is the source of the 26 T cell receptor beta chains below, sequenced in a study of cytotoxic CD8 clonotypes in ibrutinib-treated CLL. Sequenced by immunoSEQ multiplex PCR; TCRdb stores in-frame clones only, minus some. The sample carries approximately 91,000 clones, roughly 77% recorded once. This specimen consisted of PBMCs, obtained after 12 months of ibrutinib treatment. These receptors all come from a human donor with chronic lymphocytic leukemia.

The rearrangement uses TRBV5-6 and TRBJ2-7; 7 nucleotides match TRBD1. The germline V gene has CDR1 SGHDT and CDR2 YYEEEE. Germline trimming cut 3 bases from V and 0 bases from J; bases unmatched to any gene: 3. This CDR3 has 14 residues. CDR3 coding DNA: TGTGCCAGCAGCTGGGACAGAAGCTCCTACGAGCAGTACTTC. Translation: CASSWDRSSYEQYF. Full variable domain (rest looked up from reference TRBV5-6 and TRBJ2-7): DAGVTQSPTHLIKTRGQQVTLRCSPKSGHDTVSWYQQALGQGPQFIFQYYEEEERQRGNFPDRFSGHQFPNYSSELNVNALLLGDSALYLCASSWDRSSYEQYFGPGTRLTVT.

V gene TRBV6-5 combines with J gene TRBJ2-7; TRBD2 might be the D (6 bases). With 1 base removed from V and 12 bases from J, the gap between germline ends came to 10 bases. Germline CDR1 reads MNHEY; CDR2 reads SVGAGI. The CDR3 totals 11 residues. The CDR3 reads CASSYWGRRYF. The CDR3 DNA sequence: TGTGCCAGCAGTTACTGGGGGAGGCGGTACTTC.

CDR3 region: CASSVVGSPLHF. Here the CDR3 DNA reads TGTGCCAGCAGCGTAGTGGGTTCACCCCTCCACTTT. J is TRBJ1-6 and V is TRBV9; D unresolved. The CDR3 runs to 12 residues. CDR1 and CDR2 from the germline V gene are SGDLS and YYNGEE. V dropped 0 bases and J dropped 9 bases, with 4 bases sitting between them. The full variable domain, with the rest looked up from reference TRBV9 and TRBJ1-6, is DSGVTQTPKHLITATGQRVTLRCSPRSGDLSVYWYQQSLDQGLQFLIQYYNGEERAKGNILERFSAQQFPDLHSELNLSSLELGDSALYFCASSVVGSPLHFGNGTRLTVT.

The chain has TRBV27 and TRBJ2-7; D perhaps matches TRBD1 (6 bases). CDR3 length equals 15 residues. V gave up 5 bases and J gave up 1 base, with 15 bases separating them. CDR1 is MNHEY and CDR2 is SMNVEV in the germline V gene (reference sequence). Here the CDR3 reads CASSKQGTGSYEQYF. CDR3 nucleotides: TGTGCCAGCAGTAAGCAGGGGACGGGATCCTACGAGCAGTACTTC.

The rearrangement uses TRBV10-3 and TRBJ1-1, with TRBD1 matching over 7 bases. The germline V gene encodes CDR1 ENHRY and CDR2 SYGVKD. Germline trimming cut 7 bases from V and 4 bases from J; bases unmatched to any gene: 9. The CDR3 consists of 14 residues. CDR3 DNA: TGTGCCATCACCCCGGGACAGTTTCCCACTGAAGCTTTCTTT. The encoded protein is CAITPGQFPTEAFF.

The V and J genes are TRBV19 and TRBJ2-3; 8 positions agree with TRBD1. In germline, CDR1 is LNHDA, CDR2 SQIVND (reference sequence). The length of the CDR3 is 14 residues. Trimming at V came to 10 bases and at J to 1 base, leaving 7 bases not matched to a gene. CDR3 bases: TGTGCCACCCGACAGGGGACTGGCACAGATACGCAGTATTTT. This translates into CATRQGTGTDTQYF.

This sequence joins TRBV6-6 and TRBJ2-7; TRBD1 matches at 7 bases. The CDR3 loop spans 15 amino acids. The V gene's germline CDR1 is MNHNY and CDR2 SVGAGI (reference sequence). Losses at the gene ends were 4 bases for V and 0 bases for J; bases not matched to a gene: 6. In nucleotides, the CDR3 is TGTGCCAGCAGTTGGGCCAGGGGGAGCTCCTACGAGCAGTACTTC. This gives the protein CASSWARGSSYEQYF.

V usage is TRBV7-9 and J usage is TRBJ1-2; 10 nucleotides align to TRBD1. In germline, CDR1 is SEHNR, CDR2 FQNEAQ (reference sequence). The V segment lost 2 bases and the J segment 6 bases; nucleotides outside the gene matches: 3. This CDR3 comprises 14 residues. In nucleotides, the CDR3 is TGTGCCAGCAGCTTATTAGACAGGGGGCATGGCTACACCTTC. It codes for CASSLLDRGHGYTF.

V and J are TRBV11-2 and TRBJ1-2; D remains unclear. This CDR3 spans 17 amino acids. Germline CDR1 is SGHAT and CDR2 is FQNNGV. The V gene lost 1 base and the J gene lost 0 bases, with 15 bases spanning the gap. CDR3: CASSLGLWATTNYGYTF. The DNA of the CDR3 is TGTGCCAGCAGCTTAGGTCTCTGGGCGACGACTAACTATGGCTACACCTTC.

The chain employs TRBV2 and TRBJ2-3, with D perhaps assigned TRBD1 or TRBD2 (5 bases each). V gave up 7 bases and J gave up 4 bases, with 12 bases separating them. This CDR3 comprises 13 residues. From germline, CDR1 is SNHLY and CDR2 FYNNEI. The CDR3 region has the DNA TGTGCCAGCACCGGGGCCCGGTCAGATACGCAGTATTTT. Protein sequence: CASTGARSDTQYF.

The gene calls are TRBV2 and TRBJ1-3; TRBD1 matches at 9 bases. The J segment lost 5 bases and the V segment lost 6 bases, leaving 8 bases of the junction unmatched. Germline V gives CDR1 SNHLY, CDR2 FYNNEI. This CDR3 region has 15 residues. DNA for the CDR3: TGTGCCAGCAGACCCGGACAGGGGCAAAGAAACACCATATATTTT. This translates into CASRPGQGQRNTIYF.

V and J are TRBV19 and TRBJ2-7, with 7 bases lining up with TRBD1. The ends lost 5 bases at V and 3 bases at J; junction bases unmatched: 7. This CDR3 contains 14 residues. CDR1 and CDR2 (germline): LNHDA, SQIVND (reference sequence). The CDR3 DNA sequence: TGTGCCAGTAGTCCGGGACAGACCCACTACGAGCAGTACTTC. Residues: CASSPGQTHYEQYF.

V and J are TRBV6-6 and TRBJ1-5; 7 bases match TRBD1. The V gene's germline CDR1 is MNHNY and CDR2 SVGAGI (reference sequence). V trimming: 6 bases; J trimming: 1 base; junction bases outside the gene matches: 9. This CDR3 is built from 16 residues. The CDR3 DNA is TGTGCCAGCAGGCCATCGGGACAGAAGAGCAATCAGCCCCAGCATTTT. Protein sequence: CASRPSGQKSNQPQHF.

This clone showed up just a few times. The chain uses TRBV19 and TRBJ2-5; no definite D call. This CDR3 comprises 13 residues. CDR1 LNHDA and CDR2 SQIVND come from the germline V gene (reference sequence). The germline V and J ends were trimmed by 5 bases and 1 base, with 8 bases remaining between them. The CDR3 coding sequence is TGTGCCAGTAGTCCCCGGACCCAAGAGACCCAGTACTTC. Protein product: CASSPRTQETQYF.

The chain couples TRBV30 to TRBJ1-3; 7 bases are a match to TRBD1. CDR1 GTSNPN and CDR2 SVGIG come from the germline V gene (reference sequence). Losses at the gene ends were 6 bases for V and 0 bases for J; bases not matched to a gene: 5. This CDR3 region has 14 residues. This CDR3 reads CACQDRISGNTIYF. CDR3 DNA: TGTGCCTGCCAGGACAGGATCTCTGGAAACACCATATATTTT.

The chain combines TRBV19 with TRBJ1-1; the D is unclear. CDR1 LNHDA and CDR2 SQIVND come from the germline V gene (reference sequence). Trimming took 3 bases from V and 5 from J, leaving 10 bases between them. The CDR3 sequence is 13 residues long. Here the CDR3 reads CASSIRPRTEAFF. CDR3 bases: TGTGCCAGTAGTATCCGGCCCAGGACTGAAGCTTTCTTT.

This clone turned up a few times. The rearrangement joins TRBV14 to TRBJ1-6; tentatively, D is TRBD1 (5 bases). The ends were cut back, 1 base at V and 9 bases at J, with 13 bases in the middle. Germline lookup yields CDR1 SGHDN and CDR2 FVKESK. This CDR3 is 15 amino acids long. This chain's CDR3 is CASSQALRGLSPLHF. CDR3 in DNA: TGTGCCAGCAGCCAAGCGTTACGGGGCCTTTCACCCCTCCACTTT. The entire variable domain, with the rest obtained from reference TRBV14 and TRBJ1-6, is as follows: EAGVTQFPSHSVIEKGQTVTLRCDPISGHDNLYWYRRVMGKEIKFLLHFVKESKQDESGMPNNRFLAERTGGTYSTLKVQPAELEDSGVYFCASSQALRGLSPLHFGNGTRLTVT.

The rearrangement links TRBV5-1 to TRBJ2-1; TRBD2 matches at 9 bases. V gave up 3 bases and J gave up 3 bases; unmatched junction bases: 4. The CDR3 contains 15 residues. Germline V gene data show CDR1 as SGHRS and CDR2 as YFSETQ. The CDR3 loop is CASSSGTSNYNEQFF. CDR3 sequence (DNA): TGCGCCAGCAGCTCGGGGACTAGCAACTACAATGAGCAGTTCTTC.

V and J are TRBV27 and TRBJ2-3, with D perhaps being TRBD1 or TRBD2 (6 bases each). The germline CDR1 and CDR2 sequences are MNHEY and SMNVEV (reference sequence). Trimming shortened V by 5 bases and J by 1 base, and 19 bases separated the two germline ends. The CDR3 loop spans 17 amino acids. The CDR3, as DNA: TGTGCCAGCAGTCCCCCCTGGGGGGCGGCTGGCACAGATACGCAGTATTTT. Residues: CASSPPWGAAGTDTQYF.

The chain joins TRBV9 to TRBJ2-1; the D call may be TRBD1 or TRBD2 (5 bases each). The germline CDR1 and CDR2 sequences are SGDLS and YYNGEE. The CDR3 contains 14 residues. The V and J ends lost 3 bases and 9 bases respectively, with 16 bases between them. The CDR3: CASSGDQDEGEQFF. The CDR3 region has the DNA TGTGCCAGCAGCGGGGACCAAGACGAGGGTGAGCAGTTCTTC. Based on the CDR3 plus reference TRBV9 and TRBJ2-1, the full variable domain is DSGVTQTPKHLITATGQRVTLRCSPRSGDLSVYWYQQSLDQGLQFLIQYYNGEERAKGNILERFSAQQFPDLHSELNLSSLELGDSALYFCASSGDQDEGEQFFGPGTRLTVL.

CDR3 region: CAIIKGQPQHF. DNA for the CDR3: TGTGCCATCATCAAGGGGCAGCCCCAGCATTTT. V usage is TRBV10-3 and J usage is TRBJ1-5; the D gene is possibly TRBD1 (5 bases). Germline V gene lookup returns CDR1 ENHRY and CDR2 SYGVKD. The CDR3 runs 11 residues. V dropped 7 bases and J dropped 7 bases, with 8 bases sitting between them.

J is TRBJ2-1 and V is TRBV6-6; 10 bases are shared with TRBD2. This CDR3 is 15 amino acids long. The J segment lost 8 bases and the V segment lost 2 bases, leaving 6 bases of the junction unmatched. Germline V gives CDR1 MNHNY, CDR2 SVGAGI (reference sequence). The CDR3 DNA is TGTGCCAGCAGTTACGGACTAGCGGCAACGGATGAGCAGTTCTTC. This sequence encodes CASSYGLAATDEQFF.

V gene TRBV5-6 combines with J gene TRBJ1-1, with unresolved D. Looked up from germline, CDR1 is SGHDT and CDR2 is YYEEEE. CDR3 length: 13 residues. V lost 4 bases and J lost 4, with 11 bases in between. The CDR3 sequence: CASSAGPGTEAFF. The CDR3 DNA sequence: TGTGCCAGCAGCGCGGGCCCAGGCACTGAAGCTTTCTTT.

V is TRBV29-1 and J is TRBJ1-4; D unresolved. This CDR3 contains 11 residues. The germline V gene encodes CDR1 SQVTM and CDR2 ANQGSEA. Trimming took off 1 base at V and 7 bases at J, with 4 bases between the two ends. CDR3 protein: CSVEVGEKLFF. CDR3 sequence (DNA): TGCAGCGTTGAAGTGGGTGAAAAACTGTTTTTT. The entire variable domain, with the rest obtained from reference TRBV29-1 and TRBJ1-4, is as follows: SAVISQKPSRDICQRGTSLTIQCQVDSQVTMMFWYRQQPGQSLTLIATANQGSEATYESGFVIDKFPISRPNLTFSTLTVSNMSPEDSSIYLCSVEVGEKLFFGSGTQLSVL.

This chain links TRBV9 with TRBJ1-5, with a possible D match to TRBD1 (5 bases). Germline lookup yields CDR1 SGDLS and CDR2 YYNGEE. The CDR3 length is 17 residues. V was pared by 4 bases and J by 2 bases, with 19 bases between. The CDR3 nucleotides are TGTGCCAGCAGCCCGGGACGGCACTCCAGGGGCAATCAGCCCCAGCATTTT. It specifies CASSPGRHSRGNQPQHF.

J is TRBJ1-6 and V is TRBV5-6; TRBD1 is a possible D gene (6 bases). Looked up from germline, CDR1 is SGHDT and CDR2 is YYEEEE. This CDR3 has 15 amino acids. Between the trimmed V and J ends, which lost 3 bases and 9 bases, there was a span of 16 bases. CDR3 nucleotide sequence: TGTGCCAGCAGCTGGGGAGGGGGGGAAATTTCACCCCTCCACTTT. This translates into CASSWGGGEISPLHF.